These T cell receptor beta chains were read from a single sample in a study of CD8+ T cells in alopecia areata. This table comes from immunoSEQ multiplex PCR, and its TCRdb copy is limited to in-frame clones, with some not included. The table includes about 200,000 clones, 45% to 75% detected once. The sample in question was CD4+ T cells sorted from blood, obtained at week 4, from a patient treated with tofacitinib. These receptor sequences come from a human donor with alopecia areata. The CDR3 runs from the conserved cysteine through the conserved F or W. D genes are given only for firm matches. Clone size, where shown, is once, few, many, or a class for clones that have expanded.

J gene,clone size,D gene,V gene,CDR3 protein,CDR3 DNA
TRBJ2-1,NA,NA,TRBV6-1,CASRATFDNEQFF,TGTGCCAGCAGGGCCACCTTTGACAATGAGCAGTTCTTC
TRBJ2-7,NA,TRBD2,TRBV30,CAWRGTSGGYEQYF,TGTGCCTGGAGGGGGACTAGCGGGGGCTACGAGCAGTACTTC
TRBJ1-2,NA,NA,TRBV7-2,CASSFGIGEGDGYTF,TGTGCCAGCAGCTTTGGAATCGGGGAAGGGGATGGCTACACCTTC
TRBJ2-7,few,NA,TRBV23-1,CASSPCGFEQYF,TGCGCCAGCAGTCCGTGTGGGTTCGAGCAGTACTTC
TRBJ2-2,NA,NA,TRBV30,CAWSGLNTGELFF,TGTGCCTGGAGTGGGCTGAACACCGGGGAGCTGTTTTTT
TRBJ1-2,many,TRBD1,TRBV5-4,CASLRDRGSYGYTF,TGTGCCAGCCTCCGGGACAGGGGTTCCTATGGCTACACCTTC
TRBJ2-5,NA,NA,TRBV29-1,CSVEDPRGGTGQETQYF,TGCAGCGTTGAAGATCCGAGGGGGGGAACGGGGCAAGAGACCCAGTACTTC
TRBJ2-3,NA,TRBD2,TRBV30,CAWAGTSPQDTQYF,TGTGCCTGGGCTGGGACTAGTCCACAGGATACGCAGTATTTT
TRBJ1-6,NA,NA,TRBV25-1,CASSEGSRPLHF,TGTGCCAGCAGTGAAGGCAGCCGGCCCCTCCACTTT
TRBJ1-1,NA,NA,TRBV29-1,CSVDLLTEAFF,TGCAGCGTTGACCTATTGACTGAAGCTTTCTTT
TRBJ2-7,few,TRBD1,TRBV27,CASSLGQGIKYF,TGTGCCAGCAGCCTTGGACAGGGAATAAAGTACTTC
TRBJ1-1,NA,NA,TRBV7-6,CASSLEMNTEAFF,TGTGCCAGCAGCTTAGAGATGAACACTGAAGCTTTCTTT
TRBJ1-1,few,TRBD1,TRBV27,CASSDLGGQREAFF,TGTGCCAGCAGCGACCTAGGGGGACAGAGGGAAGCTTTCTTT
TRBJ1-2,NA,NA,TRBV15,CATSREKGYYGYTF,TGTGCCACCAGCAGAGAGAAGGGATACTATGGCTACACCTTC
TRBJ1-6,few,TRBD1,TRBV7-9,CASSSRTGVGNSPLHF,TGTGCCAGCAGCTCCAGGACAGGGGTTGGGAATTCACCCCTCCACTTT
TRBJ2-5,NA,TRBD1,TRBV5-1,CASSWGARTGTETQYF,TGCGCCAGCAGCTGGGGGGCGAGGACAGGGACAGAGACCCAGTACTTC
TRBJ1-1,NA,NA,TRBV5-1,CASSLVVNTEAFF,TGCGCCAGCAGCTTAGTTGTTAACACTGAAGCTTTCTTT
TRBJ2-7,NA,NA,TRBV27,CASSLSRASQGYEQYF,TGTGCCAGCAGTTTATCGCGGGCCAGCCAGGGCTACGAGCAGTACTTC
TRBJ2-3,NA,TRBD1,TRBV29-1,CSVDAQGASDTQYF,TGCAGCGTTGATGCGCAGGGGGCTTCAGATACGCAGTATTTT
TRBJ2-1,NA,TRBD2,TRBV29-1,CSVAGLAGGGKYNEQFF,TGCAGCGTTGCCGGACTAGCGGGGGGCGGGAAATACAATGAGCAGTTCTTC
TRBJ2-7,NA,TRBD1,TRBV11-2,CASSLKRAFRDSHYEQYF,TGTGCCAGCAGCTTAAAAAGGGCCTTCCGGGACAGCCACTACGAGCAGTACTTC
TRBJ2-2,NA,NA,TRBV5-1,CASSLSQGIGELFF,TGCGCCAGCAGCTTGTCGCAGGGCATCGGGGAGCTGTTTTTT
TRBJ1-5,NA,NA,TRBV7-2,CASSSREVGGGQPQHF,TGTGCCAGCAGCTCCCGGGAGGTTGGGGGAGGTCAGCCCCAGCATTTT
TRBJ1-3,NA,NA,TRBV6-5,CASRNPGAGGNTIYF,TGTGCCAGCAGGAATCCAGGGGCTGGTGGAAACACCATATATTTT
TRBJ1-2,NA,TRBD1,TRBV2,CASSPQGAGYTF,TGTGCCAGCAGTCCACAGGGGGCGGGCTACACCTTC
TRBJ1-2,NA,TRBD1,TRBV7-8,CASSSLDRSVHGYTF,TGTGCCAGCAGCTCACTGGACAGGTCGGTCCATGGCTACACCTTC
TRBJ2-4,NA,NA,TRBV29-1,CSVARDGDIQYF,TGCAGCGTTGCCCGAGACGGAGACATTCAGTACTTC
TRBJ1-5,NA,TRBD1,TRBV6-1,CASSVFGQGNQPQHF,TGTGCCAGCAGTGTATTTGGACAGGGGAATCAGCCCCAGCATTTT
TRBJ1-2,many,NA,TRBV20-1,CSAYPGVGYTF,TGCAGTGCTTACCCAGGGGTCGGCTACACCTTC
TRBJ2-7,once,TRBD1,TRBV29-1,CSATTGGLYEQYF,TGCAGCGCCACGACAGGGGGCCTTTACGAGCAGTACTTC
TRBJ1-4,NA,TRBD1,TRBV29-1,CSGSQGGTGDEKLFF,TGCAGCGGCAGCCAAGGTGGGACAGGGGACGAAAAACTGTTTTTT
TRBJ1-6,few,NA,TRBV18,CASSPRDQNSPLHF,TGTGCCAGCTCACCACGGGACCAGAATTCACCCCTCCACTTT